One sample yielded the 30 T cell receptor beta chains listed below, sequenced in a study of cytomegalovirus exposure and HLA in healthy donors. PCR involved 60 Vbeta and 13 Jbeta primers. Produced via immunoSEQ multiplex PCR; TCRdb's table is partial and in-frame only. This table holds 150,000 to 200,000 clones. Input material: PBMCs. The receptor set was obtained from a woman between 18 and 29 years old in good health and CMV-seropositive.

The chain joins TRBV19 to TRBJ2-7; weak D call: TRBD1 (6 bases). The CDR3 spans 15 residues. V lost 8 bases to trimming and J lost 3 bases, with 20 bases between them. CDR1 is LNHDA and CDR2 is SQIVND in the germline V gene (reference sequence). The CDR3 nucleotides are TGTGCCAGTGATGGGAGAAGCCAGGGGAACTACGAGCAGTACTTC. Its translation is CASDGRSQGNYEQYF.

The genes are TRBV5-1 and TRBJ2-2, with TRBD1 matching over 8 bases. V trimming: 4 bases; J trimming: 1 base; junction bases outside the gene matches: 6. Germline assignment: CDR1 SGHRS and CDR2 YFSETQ. The CDR3 has 16 residues. The CDR3, as DNA: TGCGCCAGCAGCACCGCGGGACAGGTGAACACCGGGGAGCTGTTTTTT. This gives the protein CASSTAGQVNTGELFF.

V usage is TRBV4-1 and J usage is TRBJ1-2, with D possibly matching TRBD1 (6 bases). The CDR3 runs to 17 residues. With 1 base removed from V and 1 base from J, the gap between germline ends came to 16 bases. Germline V gene lookup returns CDR1 MGHRA and CDR2 YSYEKL. The CDR3 here is CASSQAPAGDYNYGYTF. CDR3 nucleotide sequence: TGCGCCAGCAGCCAAGCGCCAGCAGGGGACTATAACTATGGCTACACCTTC.

The chain employs TRBV15 and TRBJ2-3, with 10 bases aligning to TRBD1. The CDR3 runs to 16 residues. Trimming at V came to 1 base and at J to 4 bases, leaving 5 bases not matched to a gene. The germline CDR1 and CDR2 sequences are LNHNV and YYDKDF (reference sequence). The CDR3 spells CATSRGGGTGADTQYF. DNA of the CDR3: TGTGCCACCAGCAGAGGGGGGGGGACAGGGGCAGATACGCAGTATTTT. The full variable domain, completed using reference TRBV15 and TRBJ2-3, is DAMVIQNPRYQVTQFGKPVTLSCSQTLNHNVMYWYQQKSSQAPKLLFHYYDKDFNNEADTPDNFQSRRPNTSFCFLDIRSPGLGDTAMYLCATSRGGGTGADTQYFGPGTRLTVL.

As DNA, the CDR3 is TGTGCCAGTAGTATTGGTTCAGGAAGATATGGCTACACCTTC. Translation gives CASSIGSGRYGYTF. The chain has TRBV19 and TRBJ1-2; D is ambiguous. The V gene's germline CDR1 is LNHDA and CDR2 SQIVND (reference sequence). V was cut by 3 bases and J by 5 bases, with 13 bases left in between. The CDR3 consists of 14 residues.

This chain uses TRBV2 with TRBJ2-7; tentatively, D is TRBD1 (5 bases). CDR3 length equals 13 residues. Trimming stripped 3 bases from V and 3 bases from J, with 9 bases between. Germline CDR1 and CDR2: SNHLY and FYNNEI. The CDR3 DNA follows: TGTGCCAGCAGTGATGACAGATTCTACGAGCAGTACTTC. Protein product: CASSDDRFYEQYF.

The rearrangement uses TRBV7-2 and TRBJ2-7; 9 nucleotides line up with TRBD1. The ends lost 0 bases at V and 3 bases at J; junction bases unmatched: 3. The CDR3 covers 15 residues. Germline CDR1 and CDR2: SGHTA and FQGNSA. The CDR3 DNA reads as TGTGCCAGCAGCTTAGCCGGGACAGGGTTCTACGAGCAGTACTTC. Protein sequence: CASSLAGTGFYEQYF.

The chain couples TRBV7-4 to TRBJ2-7; 7 nucleotides line up with TRBD1. The CDR3 contains 18 residues. Germline CDR1 reads SGHVT; CDR2 reads SQSDAQ. V lost 2 bases, J lost 4 bases, and 17 bases stayed unmatched. The CDR3 spells CASSLNVRGSESGYEQYF. The DNA for the CDR3 is TGTGCCAGCAGCTTAAACGTCAGGGGGTCGGAGAGTGGGTACGAGCAGTACTTC.

The V call is TRBV7-6, the J call TRBJ2-3; maybe TRBD1 (6 bases). Deletions cut 2 bases from V and 0 bases from J, with 15 bases between. Germline V CDR1 and CDR2: SGHVS, FNYEAQ. CDR3 length: 17 amino acids. As DNA, the CDR3 is TGTGCCAGCAGCTTACGAACAGGGTCCCATAGCACAGATACGCAGTATTTT. Translation: CASSLRTGSHSTDTQYF. The complete variable domain, with remaining parts taken from reference TRBV7-6 and TRBJ2-3, reads GAGVSQSPRYKVTKRGQDVALRCDPISGHVSLYWYRQALGQGPEFLTYFNYEAQQDKSGLPNDRFSAERPEGSISTLTIQRTEQRDSAMYRCASSLRTGSHSTDTQYFGPGTRLTVL.

The chain combines TRBV6-1 with TRBJ1-5, with 8 nucleotides matching TRBD1. The CDR3 sequence is 15 residues long. CDR1 and CDR2 (germline): MNHNS, SASEGT. With V trimmed by 4 bases and J by 1 base, 3 bases remained unmatched. CDR3 nucleotides: TGTGCCAGCAGTGGGAGACAGGGGAGCAATCAGCCCCAGCATTTT. Amino acid sequence: CASSGRQGSNQPQHF.

This chain uses TRBV18 with TRBJ2-7, with 9 bases fitting TRBD2. V lost 4 bases, J lost 4 bases, and 11 bases stayed unmatched. CDR3 length equals 16 residues. Germline loops: CDR1 KGHSH, CDR2 LQKENI. CDR3 region: CASSRIAAGGVYEQYF. In DNA form, the CDR3 reads TGTGCCAGCTCACGTATTGCAGCGGGGGGAGTATACGAGCAGTACTTC.

This chain links TRBV4-2 with TRBJ2-3; 12 nucleotides line up with TRBD2. The CDR3 runs to 17 residues. Trimming took 1 base from V and 6 from J; bases not matched to a gene: 8. CDR1 is LGHNA, CDR2 YNFKEQ, per germline. The CDR3 reads CASSQGTSGTGSDTQYF. The CDR3 DNA sequence: TGTGCCAGCAGCCAAGGGACTAGCGGGACCGGGTCGGATACGCAGTATTTT.

The rearrangement joins TRBV30 to TRBJ1-2; D remains ambiguous. CDR1 and CDR2 (germline): GTSNPN, SVGIG (reference sequence). Trimming cost V 0 bases and J 8 bases, with 13 bases left between them. This CDR3 has 13 amino acids. CDR3 protein: CAWSVLVLTGYTF. The DNA for the CDR3 is TGTGCCTGGAGTGTCCTGGTATTGACAGGCTACACCTTC.

The J gene is TRBJ2-7, the V gene TRBV19; D unresolved. Between the trimmed V and J ends, which lost 5 bases and 4 bases, there was a span of 12 bases. The CDR3 extends over 13 amino acids. Germline CDR1 reads LNHDA; CDR2 reads SQIVND (reference sequence). The CDR3 protein is CASSDAGLYEQYF. CDR3 DNA sequence: TGTGCCAGTAGTGACGCAGGTTTATACGAGCAGTACTTC.

This rearrangement joins TRBV30 to TRBJ2-7, with 8 bases matching TRBD1. In germline, CDR1 is GTSNPN, CDR2 SVGIG (reference sequence). Trimming cost V 6 bases and J 1 base; bases outside gene matches: 5. CDR3 length: 13 residues. CDR3 region: CACLTGGSYEQYF. Here the CDR3 DNA reads TGTGCCTGTCTAACAGGGGGGTCCTACGAGCAGTACTTC.

The chain couples TRBV30 to TRBJ2-2, with TRBD1 matching over 9 bases. CDR3 length: 16 amino acids. Germline-derived CDR1 and CDR2 are GTSNPN and SVGIG (reference sequence). Germline trimming cut 2 bases from V and 1 base from J; bases unmatched to any gene: 5. The DNA of the CDR3 is TGTGCCTGGAGTCGGGGGACAGGGTTGAACACCGGGGAGCTGTTTTTT. Its translation: CAWSRGTGLNTGELFF.

The V and J genes are TRBV27 and TRBJ2-7; TRBD1 agrees at 8 bases. In germline, CDR1 is MNHEY, CDR2 SMNVEV (reference sequence). The V segment lost 8 bases and the J segment 4 bases; nucleotides outside the gene matches: 10. The CDR3 totals 14 residues. CDR3 coding DNA: TGTGCCAGCCACGGCCACGACAGGGGTTACGAGCAGTACTTC. Protein: CASHGHDRGYEQYF.

The chain links TRBV4-1 to TRBJ1-2; D ambiguous. Germline lookup yields CDR1 MGHRA and CDR2 YSYEKL. The CDR3 loop spans 15 amino acids. Trimming removed 1 base from V and 4 bases from J, with 13 bases in between. This CDR3 reads CASSQGHLNPYGYTF. The CDR3 region has the DNA TGCGCCAGCAGCCAAGGGCACCTGAACCCCTATGGCTACACCTTC.

This chain links TRBV29-1 with TRBJ2-5; TRBD2 is a possible D gene (6 bases). The CDR3 has 14 amino acids. Germline-derived CDR1 and CDR2 are SQVTM and ANQGSEA. Between the trimmed V and J ends, which lost 3 bases and 2 bases, there was a span of 13 bases. The CDR3 nucleotides are TGCAGCGTTGACATAGCGGAATTACAAGAGACCCAGTACTTC. It codes for CSVDIAELQETQYF.

V gene TRBV19 combines with J gene TRBJ1-5; 7 bases match TRBD1. The CDR3 loop spans 14 amino acids. Germline assignment: CDR1 LNHDA and CDR2 SQIVND (reference sequence). Unmatched junction bases numbered 3, after V lost 3 bases and J lost 4 bases. The CDR3 region is CASSIDRVNQPQHF. CDR3 in DNA: TGTGCCAGTAGTATCGACAGGGTAAATCAGCCCCAGCATTTT. Filled out from reference TRBV19 and TRBJ1-5, the complete variable domain reads DGGITQSPKYLFRKEGQNVTLSCEQNLNHDAMYWYRQDPGQGLRLIYYSQIVNDFQKGDIAEGYSVSREKKESFPLTVTSAQKNPTAFYLCASSIDRVNQPQHFGDGTRLSIL.

Of note for this clone: The junction does not match germline at one end; this may be a read error. Distinct nucleotide sequences in the sample also encode this CDR3. J is TRBJ1-1 and V is TRBV30; 7 bases are shared with TRBD1. The germline V gene encodes CDR1 GTSNPN and CDR2 SVGIG (reference sequence). The CDR3 runs to 13 residues. The CDR3 region is CAWRTGQNTEAFF. CDR3 DNA: TGTGCCTGGAGGACAGGGCAGAACACTGAAGCGTTCTTT.

About this clone itself: This sample also contains other DNA sequences that code for the same CDR3. This rearrangement joins TRBV19 to TRBJ1-1, with a possible D match to TRBD1 (5 bases). The germline V gene has CDR1 LNHDA and CDR2 SQIVND (reference sequence). This CDR3 is built from 14 residues. V lost 9 bases to trimming and J lost 0 bases, with 14 bases between them. Written as DNA, the CDR3 is TGTGCCAGCCTCCAGACAGTTTTGAACACTGAAGCTTTCTTT. It translates to CASLQTVLNTEAFF.

The chain couples TRBV6-1 to TRBJ1-4; D is undetermined. With 1 base removed from V and 3 bases from J, the gap between germline ends came to 9 bases. The germline gives CDR1 MNHNS, CDR2 SASEGT. This CDR3 is 15 amino acids long. Here the CDR3 reads CASSEVRQANEKLFF. The DNA of the CDR3 is TGTGCCAGCAGTGAAGTTCGGCAGGCTAATGAAAAACTGTTTTTT.

The gene calls are TRBV10-1 and TRBJ2-7, with D maybe TRBD2 (6 bases). Looked up from germline, CDR1 is WNHNN and CDR2 is SYGVQD (reference sequence). The CDR3 spans 13 residues. V was pared by 4 bases and J by 7 bases, with 14 bases between. DNA of the CDR3: TGCGCCAGCAGTGGTGGAGGGAATGATGAGCAGTACTTC. Protein product: CASSGGGNDEQYF.

The rearrangement uses TRBV6-4 and TRBJ2-3; the match to TRBD2 covers 7 bases. Germline V lookup: CDR1 MRHNA, CDR2 SNTAGT. The CDR3 covers 14 residues. The J segment lost 8 bases and the V segment lost 2 bases, leaving 7 bases of the junction unmatched. CDR3 loop: CASSDGRGSGTQYF. CDR3 nucleotide sequence: TGTGCCAGCAGTGACGGGCGGGGGAGCGGTACGCAGTATTTT.

The chain combines TRBV6-5 with TRBJ1-1; D not certain. The V end was cut by 0 bases, the J end by 9 bases, with 14 bases between. The CDR3 totals 14 residues. Germline CDR1 reads MNHEY; CDR2 reads SVGAGI. CDR3 DNA: TGTGCCAGCAGTTACTCGATCCCCCGCGGGAAAGCTTTCTTT. Its translation is CASSYSIPRGKAFF.

V usage is TRBV4-1 and J usage is TRBJ2-7; a weak D match, TRBD1 (7 bases). This CDR3 has 13 amino acids. CDR1 is MGHRA and CDR2 is YSYEKL in the germline V gene. The V gene lost 4 bases and the J gene lost 7 bases, with 14 bases spanning the gap. CDR3 DNA: TGCGCCAGCAGCCCAGGACAGGCGGGGGAGCAGTACTTC. This sequence encodes CASSPGQAGEQYF.

As to this clone: A read error may account for a junction end that differs from germline. The rearrangement joins TRBV27 to TRBJ2-7; D is possibly TRBD2 (6 bases). Per the germline V gene, CDR1 is MNHEY and CDR2 is SMNVEV (reference sequence). The CDR3 is 15 amino acids. The CDR3 here is CASTLRGTGPYEQYF. CDR3 coding DNA: TGTGCCAGCACTTTACGGGGGACTGGGCCCTACGAGCAGTACTTC.

The J gene is TRBJ1-2, the V gene TRBV6-6, with D possibly TRBD1 on 5 matching bases. The CDR3 loop spans 14 amino acids. Germline CDR1 reads MNHNY; CDR2 reads SVGAGI (reference sequence). V lost 7 bases and J 0 bases, leaving 12 bases between the germline ends. The CDR3 DNA sequence: TGTGCCAGCACCCAGAGGACAACTAACTATGGCTACACCTTC. Its protein is CASTQRTTNYGYTF.

Details on this clone: Other DNA sequences from this sample encode an identical CDR3 as well. The V call is TRBV15, the J call TRBJ2-3; 12 bases are shared with TRBD2. From germline, CDR1 is LNHNV and CDR2 YYDKDF (reference sequence). Trimming cost V 2 bases and J 3 bases; bases outside gene matches: 0. The CDR3 has 15 amino acids. CDR3 loop: CATSRLAGGTDTQYF. CDR3 DNA sequence: TGTGCCACCAGCAGACTAGCGGGGGGGACAGATACGCAGTATTTT. The whole variable domain, filled in from reference TRBV15 and TRBJ2-3, reads DAMVIQNPRYQVTQFGKPVTLSCSQTLNHNVMYWYQQKSSQAPKLLFHYYDKDFNNEADTPDNFQSRRPNTSFCFLDIRSPGLGDTAMYLCATSRLAGGTDTQYFGPGTRLTVL.